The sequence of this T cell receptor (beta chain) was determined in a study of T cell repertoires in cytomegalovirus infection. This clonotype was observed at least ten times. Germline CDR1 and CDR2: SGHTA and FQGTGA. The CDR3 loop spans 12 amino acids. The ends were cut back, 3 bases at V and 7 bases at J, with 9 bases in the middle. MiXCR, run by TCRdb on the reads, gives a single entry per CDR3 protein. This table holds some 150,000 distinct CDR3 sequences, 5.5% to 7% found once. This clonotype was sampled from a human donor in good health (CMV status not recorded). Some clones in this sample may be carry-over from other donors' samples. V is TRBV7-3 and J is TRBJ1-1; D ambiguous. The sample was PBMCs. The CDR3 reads CASSLKVGEAFF. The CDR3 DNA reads TGTGCCAGCAGCTTGAAGGTGGGTGAAGCTTTCTTT.